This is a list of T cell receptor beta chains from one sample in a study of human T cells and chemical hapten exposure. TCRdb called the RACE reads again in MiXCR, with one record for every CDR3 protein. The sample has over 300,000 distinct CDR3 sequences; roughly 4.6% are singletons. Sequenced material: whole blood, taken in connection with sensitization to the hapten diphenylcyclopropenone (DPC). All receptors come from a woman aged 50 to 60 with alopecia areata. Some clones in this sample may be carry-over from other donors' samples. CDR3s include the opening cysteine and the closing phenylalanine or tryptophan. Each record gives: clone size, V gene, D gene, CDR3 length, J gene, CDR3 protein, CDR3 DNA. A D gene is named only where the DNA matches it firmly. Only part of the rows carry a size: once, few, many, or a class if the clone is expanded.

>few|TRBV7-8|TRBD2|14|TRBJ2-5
CASSFSGGAETQYF
TGTGCCAGCAGCTTTAGCGGGGGGGCAGAGACCCAGTACTTC
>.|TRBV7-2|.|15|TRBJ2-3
CASSLVARSTDTQYF
TGTGCCAGCAGCTTAGTTGCAAGAAGCACAGATACGCAGTATTTT
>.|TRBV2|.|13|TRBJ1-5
CASSRGKGQPQHF
TGTGCCAGCAGCCGGGGTAAAGGACAGCCCCAGCATTTT
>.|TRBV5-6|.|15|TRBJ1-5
CASSLVGSSNQPQHF
TGTGCCAGCAGCTTGGTGGGTTCCAGCAATCAGCCCCAGCATTTT
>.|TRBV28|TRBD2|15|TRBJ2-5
CASRRLAEDQETQYF
TGTGCCAGCAGAAGACTAGCGGAGGACCAAGAGACCCAGTACTTC
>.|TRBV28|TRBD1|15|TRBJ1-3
CASSLDRVSGNTIYF
TGTGCCAGCAGTCTCGACAGGGTGTCTGGAAACACCATATATTTT
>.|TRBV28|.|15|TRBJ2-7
CASSLPPGSHYEQYF
TGTGCCAGCAGTTTACCACCAGGGTCCCACTACGAGCAGTACTTC
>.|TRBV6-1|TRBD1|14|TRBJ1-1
CASSERGTADGAFF
TGTGCCAGCAGTGAAAGGGGGACAGCCGATGGAGCTTTCTTT
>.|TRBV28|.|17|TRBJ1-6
CASSLERTSSYNSPLHF
TGTGCCAGCAGTTTGGAACGGACTAGCTCCTATAATTCACCCCTCCACTTT
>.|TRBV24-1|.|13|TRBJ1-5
CATGGASNQPQHF
TGTGCCACCGGGGGGGCGAGCAATCAGCCCCAGCATTTT
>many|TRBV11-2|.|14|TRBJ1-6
CASSLNSYNSPLHF
TGTGCCAGCAGCTTGAACAGCTATAATTCACCCCTCCACTTT
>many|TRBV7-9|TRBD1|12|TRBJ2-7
CASSSTGGEQYF
TGTGCCAGCAGCTCTACAGGGGGCGAGCAGTACTTC
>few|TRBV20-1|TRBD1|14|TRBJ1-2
CSARETGGFVGYTF
TGCAGTGCTAGAGAAACAGGGGGCTTCGTTGGCTACACCTTC
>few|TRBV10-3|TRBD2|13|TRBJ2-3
CAATGTSADTQYF
TGTGCCGCCACCGGGACTAGCGCAGATACGCAGTATTTT
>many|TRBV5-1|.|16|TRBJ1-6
CASSLELGPNNSPLHF
TGCGCCAGCAGCTTGGAGTTGGGACCGAATAATTCACCCCTCCACTTT
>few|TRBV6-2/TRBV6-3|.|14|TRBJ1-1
CASSFPTVNTEAFF
TGTGCCAGCAGTTTCCCCACTGTGAACACTGAAGCTTTCTTT
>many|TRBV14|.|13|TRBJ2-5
CASSLNPRETQYF
TGTGCCAGCAGCCTCAATCCCAGGGAGACCCAGTACTTC
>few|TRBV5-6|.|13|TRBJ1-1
CASSFTRNTEAFF
TGTGCCAGCAGCTTCACCCGGAACACTGAAGCTTTCTTT
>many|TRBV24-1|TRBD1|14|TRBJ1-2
CATSDLRTGHGYTF
TGTGCCACCAGTGATTTAAGGACAGGGCATGGCTACACCTTC
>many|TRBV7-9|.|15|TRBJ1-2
CASSLVVGTPAGYTF
TGTGCCAGCAGCTTAGTTGTGGGTACTCCGGCGGGCTACACCTTC
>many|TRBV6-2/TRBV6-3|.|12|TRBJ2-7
CASSPDFYEQYF
TGTGCCAGCAGCCCGGACTTTTACGAGCAGTACTTC
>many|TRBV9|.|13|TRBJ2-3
CATSRGLTDTQYF
TGTGCCACCTCACGGGGGCTCACAGATACGCAGTATTTT
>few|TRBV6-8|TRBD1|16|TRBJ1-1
CASSSRGGASSTEAFF
TGTGCCAGCAGTTCACGAGGGGGCGCGAGTAGCACTGAAGCTTTCTTT
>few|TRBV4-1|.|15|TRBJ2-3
CASSLQLGPEKGQYF
TGCGCCAGCAGCCTCCAACTAGGACCAGAAAAGGGGCAGTATTTT
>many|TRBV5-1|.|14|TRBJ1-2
CASSVDGKGYGYTF
TGCGCCAGCAGCGTCGACGGAAAAGGGTATGGCTACACCTTC
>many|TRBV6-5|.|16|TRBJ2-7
CASSYGAPGIPYEQYF
TGTGCCAGCAGTTACGGTGCGCCCGGGATCCCCTACGAGCAGTACTTC
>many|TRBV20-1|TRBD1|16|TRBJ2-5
CSPLPPGQGRQETQYF
TGCAGTCCACTCCCCCCGGGACAGGGGAGGCAAGAGACCCAGTACTTC
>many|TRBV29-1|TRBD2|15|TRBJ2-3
CSVAGLAGDTDTQYF
TGCAGCGTTGCCGGACTAGCGGGGGACACAGATACGCAGTATTTT
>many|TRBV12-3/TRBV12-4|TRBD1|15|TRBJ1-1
CASSLAGGGNTEAFF
TGTGCCAGCAGTTTAGCAGGGGGCGGGAACACTGAAGCTTTCTTT